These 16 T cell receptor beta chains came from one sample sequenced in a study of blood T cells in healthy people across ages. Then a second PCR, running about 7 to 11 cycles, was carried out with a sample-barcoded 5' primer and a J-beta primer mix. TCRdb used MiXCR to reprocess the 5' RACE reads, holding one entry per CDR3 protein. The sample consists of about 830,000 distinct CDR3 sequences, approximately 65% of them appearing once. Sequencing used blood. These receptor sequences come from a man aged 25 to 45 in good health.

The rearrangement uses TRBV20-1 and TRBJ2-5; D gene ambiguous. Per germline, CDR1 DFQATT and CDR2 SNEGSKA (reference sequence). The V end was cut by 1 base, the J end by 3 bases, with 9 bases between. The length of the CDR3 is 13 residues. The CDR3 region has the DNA TGCAGTGCTAGAGGGCTTAATGAAGAGACCCAGTACTTC. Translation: CSARGLNEETQYF.

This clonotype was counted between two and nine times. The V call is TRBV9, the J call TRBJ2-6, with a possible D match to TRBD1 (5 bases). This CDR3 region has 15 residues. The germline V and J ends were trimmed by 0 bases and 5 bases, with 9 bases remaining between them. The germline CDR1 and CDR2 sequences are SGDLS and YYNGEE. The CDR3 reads CASSVGTNRANVLTF. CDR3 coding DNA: TGTGCCAGCAGCGTAGGGACAAACCGGGCCAACGTCCTGACTTTC.

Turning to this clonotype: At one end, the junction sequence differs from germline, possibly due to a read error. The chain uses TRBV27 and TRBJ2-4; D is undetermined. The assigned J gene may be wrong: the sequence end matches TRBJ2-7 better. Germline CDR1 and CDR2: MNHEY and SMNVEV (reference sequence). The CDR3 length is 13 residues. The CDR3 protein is CASSVSPVNEQYF. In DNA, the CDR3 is TGTGCCAGCAGTGTATCTCCGGTCAACGAGCAGTACTTC.

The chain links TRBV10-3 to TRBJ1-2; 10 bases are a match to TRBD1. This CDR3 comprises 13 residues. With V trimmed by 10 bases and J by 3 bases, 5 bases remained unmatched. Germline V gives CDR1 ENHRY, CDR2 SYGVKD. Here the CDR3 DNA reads TGTGCCACGACAGGGGGCAACGACTATGGCTACACCTTC. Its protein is CATTGGNDYGYTF.

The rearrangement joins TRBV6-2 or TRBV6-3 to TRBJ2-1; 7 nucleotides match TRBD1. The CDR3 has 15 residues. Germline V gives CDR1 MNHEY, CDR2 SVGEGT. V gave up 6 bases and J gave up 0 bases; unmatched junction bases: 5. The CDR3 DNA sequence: TGTGCCAGCAGGATACAGGGGAGCTCCTACAATGAGCAGTTCTTC. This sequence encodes CASRIQGSSYNEQFF.

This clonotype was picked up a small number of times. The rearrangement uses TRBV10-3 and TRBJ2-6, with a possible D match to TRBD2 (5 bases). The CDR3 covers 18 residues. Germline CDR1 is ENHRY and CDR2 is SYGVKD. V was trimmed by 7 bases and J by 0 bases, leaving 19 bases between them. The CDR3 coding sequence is TGTGCCATCACCGAGGTCGAGGAGGTACCCTCTGGGGCCAACGTCCTGACTTTC. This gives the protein CAITEVEEVPSGANVLTF.

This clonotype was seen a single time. The DNA for the CDR3 is TGTGCCAGCAGTTACTCGGAGGGGGCGCGGAAGACCCAGTACTTC. It translates to CASSYSEGARKTQYF. The V and J genes are TRBV6-5 and TRBJ2-5, with D perhaps TRBD1 (7 bases). V lost 0 bases and J 6 bases, leaving 14 bases between the germline ends. Germline CDR1 reads MNHEY; CDR2 reads SVGAGI. The CDR3 is 15 amino acids.

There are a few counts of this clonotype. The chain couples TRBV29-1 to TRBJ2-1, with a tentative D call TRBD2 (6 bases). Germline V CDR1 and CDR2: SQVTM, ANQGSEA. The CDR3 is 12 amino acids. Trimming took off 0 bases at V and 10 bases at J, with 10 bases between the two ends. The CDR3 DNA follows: TGCAGCGTTGAAGATCTAGCGCCAGAGCAGTTCTTC. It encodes CSVEDLAPEQFF.

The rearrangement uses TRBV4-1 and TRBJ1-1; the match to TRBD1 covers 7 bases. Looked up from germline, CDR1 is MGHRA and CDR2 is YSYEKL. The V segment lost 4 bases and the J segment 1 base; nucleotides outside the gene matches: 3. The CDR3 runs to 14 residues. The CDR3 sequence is CASSPTGANTEAFF. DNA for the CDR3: TGCGCCAGCAGCCCCACAGGGGCGAACACTGAAGCTTTCTTT.

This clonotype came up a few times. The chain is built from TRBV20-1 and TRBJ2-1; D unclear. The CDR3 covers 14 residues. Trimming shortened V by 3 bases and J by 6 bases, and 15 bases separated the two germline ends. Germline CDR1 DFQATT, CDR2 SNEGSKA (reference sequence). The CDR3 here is CSARVRRSTNEQFF. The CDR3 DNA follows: TGCAGTGCTAGGGTGCGCCGGTCGACCAATGAGCAGTTCTTC.

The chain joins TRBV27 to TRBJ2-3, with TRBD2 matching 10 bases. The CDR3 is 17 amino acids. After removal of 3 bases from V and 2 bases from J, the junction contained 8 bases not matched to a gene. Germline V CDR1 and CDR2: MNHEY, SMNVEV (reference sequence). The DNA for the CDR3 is TGTGCCAGCAGTTTCTATAGCGGGGGGCACGTCACAGATACGCAGTATTTT. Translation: CASSFYSGGHVTDTQYF.

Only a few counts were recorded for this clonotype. CDR3 DNA sequence: TGTGCCAGCAGCCCCAGGACAGGGGAGGGCTACACCTTC. Amino acid sequence: CASSPRTGEGYTF. The chain uses TRBV7-2 and TRBJ1-2; 9 nucleotides align to TRBD1. The germline CDR1 and CDR2 sequences are SGHTA and FQGNSA. The CDR3 sequence is 13 residues long. After removal of 5 bases from V and 8 bases from J, the junction contained 6 bases not matched to a gene.

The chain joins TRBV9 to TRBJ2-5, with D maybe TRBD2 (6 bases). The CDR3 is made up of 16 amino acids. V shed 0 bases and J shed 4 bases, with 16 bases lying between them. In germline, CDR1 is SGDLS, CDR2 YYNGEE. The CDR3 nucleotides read TGTGCCAGCAGCGTAGGGCGGACTGATAGCGGAGAGACCCAGTACTTC. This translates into CASSVGRTDSGETQYF.

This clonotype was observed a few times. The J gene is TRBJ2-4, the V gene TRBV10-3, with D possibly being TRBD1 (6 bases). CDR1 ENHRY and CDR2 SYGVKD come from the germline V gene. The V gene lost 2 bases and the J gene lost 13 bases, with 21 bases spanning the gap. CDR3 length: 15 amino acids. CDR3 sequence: CAISEGVAGVRGQYF. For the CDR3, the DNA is TGTGCCATCAGTGAGGGGGTAGCAGGGGTTCGCGGGCAGTACTTC.

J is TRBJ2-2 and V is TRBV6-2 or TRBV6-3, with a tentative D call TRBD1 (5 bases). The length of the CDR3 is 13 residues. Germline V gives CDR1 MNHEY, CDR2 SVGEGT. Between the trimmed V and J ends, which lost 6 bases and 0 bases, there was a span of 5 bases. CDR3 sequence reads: CASRTANTGELFF. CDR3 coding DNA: TGTGCCAGCAGGACAGCGAACACCGGGGAGCTGTTTTTT.

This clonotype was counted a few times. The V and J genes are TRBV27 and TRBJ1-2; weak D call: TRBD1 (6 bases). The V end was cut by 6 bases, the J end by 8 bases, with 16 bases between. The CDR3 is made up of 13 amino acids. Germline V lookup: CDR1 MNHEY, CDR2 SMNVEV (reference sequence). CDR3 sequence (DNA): TGTGCCAGCAGCAAAACAGGGTCGGGGGGCTACACCTTC. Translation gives CASSKTGSGGYTF.